The clone carrying this T cell receptor beta chain was found once. Antigen unknown. This sample was taken from a study of graft-versus-host responses after intestinal transplantation. Assay: immunoSEQ multiplex PCR; the TCRdb copy retains only in-frame clones and omits some. The data show 75,000 to 100,000 clones, with more than 85% seen just once and more than 0.15% held by the top ten. The sequence derives from a human donor who received an intestinal transplant. Sequenced here: unstimulated CD4+ T cells sorted from spleen or lymph node cells, sampled before intestinal transplant.

CDR3 in DNA: TGCAGCGTGGGACAGGGTACTAACTATGGCTACACCTTC. It encodes CSVGQGTNYGYTF. V usage is TRBV29-1 and J usage is TRBJ1-2; TRBD1 agrees at 9 bases. The CDR3 sequence is 13 residues long. With 6 bases clipped from V and 0 bases from J, the junction kept 2 bases outside the gene matches. Germline CDR1 and CDR2: SQVTM and ANQGSEA. Full variable domain (rest looked up from reference TRBV29-1 and TRBJ1-2): SAVISQKPSRDICQRGTSLTIQCQVDSQVTMMFWYRQQPGQSLTLIATANQGSEATYESGFVIDKFPISRPNLTFSTLTVSNMSPEDSSIYLCSVGQGTNYGYTFGSGTRLTVV.